A selection of T cell receptor beta chains follows, all from one sample in a study of blood T cell repertoires in COVID-19. Clones were sequenced by immunoSEQ multiplex PCR, and TCRdb holds only the in-frame ones, with some missing. Of about 19,000 clones listed, 87% are singletons. The sequenced material came from peripheral blood. These receptors originate from a human donor in a cohort sampled during active COVID-19. CDR3s include the opening cysteine and the closing phenylalanine or tryptophan. The order of the fields is CDR3 protein, CDR3 DNA, J gene, D gene, V gene, clone size. The D gene is left open where the match is weak. Clone sizes are given selectively: once, few, many, or a class where the clone is expanded.

CATSRDREQGKDEQFF TGTGCCACCAGCAGAGATCGGGAACAGGGTAAGGATGAGCAGTTCTTC TRBJ2-1 NA TRBV15 NA
CASSHGTSGNTDTQYF TGTGCCAGCAGCCACGGGACTAGCGGGAACACAGATACGCAGTATTTT TRBJ2-3 TRBD2 TRBV7-3 NA
CASSLKTSGTGELFF TGTGCCAGCAGTTTAAAGACTAGCGGCACCGGGGAGCTGTTTTTT TRBJ2-2 TRBD2 TRBV27 NA
CASSLLSLARNTGELFF TGTGCCAGCAGCTTACTGAGCCTAGCGAGAAACACCGGGGAGCTGTTTTTT TRBJ2-2 NA TRBV7-2 NA
CASSLSSGEYEQYF TGTGCCAGCAGTTTATCGTCAGGGGAGTACGAGCAGTACTTC TRBJ2-7 NA TRBV28 NA
CATSRDNSGNTIYF TGTGCCACCAGCCGGGACAACTCTGGAAACACCATATATTTT TRBJ1-3 NA TRBV15 NA
CASSDKENSPLHF TGTGCCAGCAGTGACAAGGAGAATTCACCCCTCCACTTT TRBJ1-6 NA TRBV6-4 few
CASSLSGSENIQYF TGTGCCAGCAGCTTAAGCGGTAGCGAAAACATTCAGTACTTC TRBJ2-4 NA TRBV7-3 NA
CASWGQGVRETQYF TGTGCCAGCTGGGGACAGGGAGTAAGGGAGACCCAGTACTTC TRBJ2-5 TRBD1 TRBV28 NA
CASSERRTASYEQYF TGTGCCAGCAGTGAAAGAAGGACAGCGTCCTACGAGCAGTACTTC TRBJ2-7 NA TRBV2 few
CASKISGLSSYEQYF TGTGCCAGCAAAATAAGCGGGCTGAGCTCCTACGAGCAGTACTTC TRBJ2-7 NA TRBV27 NA
CASSIRDSETQYF TGTGCCAGTAGTATCCGGGACTCAGAGACCCAGTACTTC TRBJ2-5 NA TRBV19 NA
CASGPGGTSATDTQYF TGTGCTAGTGGTCCCGGAGGGACTTCTGCCACAGATACGCAGTATTTT TRBJ2-3 NA TRBV12-5 NA
CASSRSGLAINEQFF TGTGCCAGCAGCCGATCGGGACTAGCGATCAATGAGCAGTTCTTC TRBJ2-1 TRBD2 TRBV6-5 NA
CASSLRGSTDTQYF TGTGCCAGCAGCTTACGCGGAAGCACAGATACGCAGTATTTT TRBJ2-3 NA TRBV7-3 NA
CATSRGTGGSNYGYTF TGTGCCACCAGCAGAGGGACAGGGGGCTCGAACTATGGCTACACCTTC TRBJ1-2 TRBD1 TRBV15 NA
CASSLGGREGYTF TGTGCCAGCAGCTTAGGAGGGCGCGAAGGCTACACCTTC TRBJ1-2 NA TRBV11-2 NA
CASSLITSGHSYNEQFF TGTGCCAGCAGCTTGATCACTAGCGGACACTCCTACAATGAGCAGTTCTTC TRBJ2-1 TRBD2 TRBV7-6 NA
CASIAGTGDGGPQHF TGTGCCAGTATTGCCGGGACAGGAGACGGCGGGCCCCAGCATTTT TRBJ1-5 TRBD1 TRBV19 NA
CASSNSGRGFTDTQYF TGTGCCAGCAGCAATAGCGGGAGAGGATTCACAGATACGCAGTATTTT TRBJ2-3 TRBD2 TRBV5-8 NA
CASSKDRGLGEETQYF TGTGCCAGCAGCAAAGACAGGGGGCTAGGGGAAGAGACCCAGTACTTC TRBJ2-5 TRBD1 TRBV5-4 NA
CASSLWGGDTPYEQYF TGTGCCAGCAGTTTATGGGGGGGGGACACCCCCTACGAGCAGTACTTC TRBJ2-7 NA TRBV28 NA
CASSGGDSLGYEQYF TGTGCCAGCAGTGGCGGGGACAGCTTGGGGTACGAGCAGTACTTC TRBJ2-7 NA TRBV2 once
CASGSLAGATDTQYF TGCGCCAGCGGGAGCCTAGCGGGCGCCACAGATACGCAGTATTTT TRBJ2-3 TRBD2 TRBV5-1 NA
CASSPVSDTNYGYTF TGTGCCAGCAGCCCTGTTTCGGACACTAACTATGGCTACACCTTC TRBJ1-2 NA TRBV7-2 NA
CASSVRVTGELFF TGTGCCAGCAGCGTGAGGGTAACCGGGGAGCTGTTTTTT TRBJ2-2 NA TRBV9 NA
CASSVETTPGHGQFF TGTGCCAGCAGCGTAGAGACTACCCCCGGCCACGGGCAGTTCTTC TRBJ2-1 NA TRBV9 NA
CASSLSRDRVRQPQHF TGTGCCAGCAGTTTATCTCGCGACAGGGTGAGACAGCCCCAGCATTTT TRBJ1-5 TRBD1 TRBV28 once
CASTGIGQWAYEQYF TGTGCCAGCACCGGTATTGGACAGTGGGCCTACGAGCAGTACTTC TRBJ2-7 NA TRBV28 NA
CASSRGEGRWYEQYF TGTGCCAGCAGCCGCGGGGAGGGCCGCTGGTACGAGCAGTACTTC TRBJ2-7 TRBD2 TRBV2 NA
CASSLGGEETQYF TGTGCCAGCAGCTTAGGGGGCGAAGAGACCCAGTACTTC TRBJ2-5 TRBD1 TRBV6-2/TRBV6-3 NA